This TCR beta chain was recorded in a study of identical twins. Study-level points and caveats: Researchers caution that invariant MAIT and iNKT cells could partly confound zero-insertion analyses. The models systematically underestimated how much out-of-frame TCR alpha was shared in monozygotic twins.

This clonotype was counted only a few times. The antigen is unknown. A single record per CDR3 protein comes from TCRdb applying MiXCR to the 5' RACE reads. The repertoire holds hundreds of thousands of distinct CDR3 sequences, with 20% to 25% as singletons. The CDR3 spans 16 residues. Per the germline V gene, CDR1 is ENHRY and CDR2 is SYGVKD. V was trimmed by 0 bases and J by 7 bases, leaving 15 bases between them. The same data also contributed to another study, on yellow fever vaccine responses in identical twins.

This TCR was sampled from a woman aged 18-29 years in good health. The J gene is TRBJ2-2, the V gene TRBV10-3; D not resolved. The sample comprised CD4+ T cells sorted from blood. CDR3 amino acids: CAISESQVPILGELFF. DNA for the CDR3: TGTGCCATCAGTGAGTCCCAGGTCCCAATTCTCGGGGAGCTGTTTTTT.